These T cell receptor beta chains were read from a single sample in a study of post-analysis software for immune sequencing data. Using its own MiXCR run on the PCR reads, TCRdb lists one record per CDR3 protein. The sample lists hundreds of thousands of distinct CDR3 sequences; roughly 45% were seen once. Sample: blood. Receptors originate from a girl aged 5 to 17 with multiple sclerosis. The CDR3 runs from the conserved cysteine through the conserved F or W. D genes are given only for firm matches. Only some rows state a clone size, as once, few, many or a class for expanded clones.

TRBD1	-	TRBV29-1	TRBJ2-3	TGCAGCGTTGAAGTGTCCGGACAGGGCTTCACAGATACGCAGTATTTT	CSVEVSGQGFTDTQYF
-	-	TRBV4-3	TRBJ2-4	TGCGCCAGCAGCCAAGAATTTGGCCTTCTGGCGAGTCTAGCCAAAAACATTCAGTACTTC	CASSQEFGLLASLAKNIQYF
TRBD2	few	TRBV20-1	TRBJ2-7	TGCAGTGCCTTTCGGGGGCAGCGGGAGTTCTCCTACGAGCAGTACTTC	CSAFRGQREFSYEQYF
-	-	TRBV7-3	TRBJ2-1	TGTGCCAGCAGCTTAGGGCTAGCTCTATACAATGAGCAGTTCTTC	CASSLGLALYNEQFF
TRBD2	-	TRBV7-3	TRBJ2-1	TGTGCCAGCAGCCAACAGGGGCTAGCGGGAAGTGAGCAGTTCTTC	CASSQQGLAGSEQFF
TRBD1	-	TRBV7-2	TRBJ2-7	TGTGCCAGCAGCCCAGAGGAGACAGGGGCCTACGAGCAGTACTTC	CASSPEETGAYEQYF
TRBD2	-	TRBV9	TRBJ2-3	TGTGCCAGCAGCGTGTGGGAGGGCGGCTCAGATACGCAGTATTTT	CASSVWEGGSDTQYF
TRBD1	-	TRBV7-2	TRBJ2-5	TGTGCCAGCAGCTTCCGGGACAGGCAAACCTACCTCTACAATGAGCAGTACTTC	CASSFRDRQTYLYNEQYF
-	-	TRBV7-2	TRBJ2-7	TGTGCCAGCAGCAATACGGCCTCCACGGGCAAAAACGTTCAGTACTTC	CASSNTASTGKNVQYF
-	-	TRBV4-1	TRBJ2-3	TGCGCCAGCAGCTTCGGACAGGGAGGGACAGATACGCAGTATTTT	CASSFGQGGTDTQYF
-	-	TRBV5-1	TRBJ2-2	TGCGCCAGCAGCTTGAGAGTGGGTACCGGGGAGCTGTTTTTT	CASSLRVGTGELFF
TRBD1	-	TRBV6-1	TRBJ2-1	TGTGCCAGCAGTGAAGCCCAAACAGGGGACTACAATGAGCAGTTCTTC	CASSEAQTGDYNEQFF
TRBD1	few	TRBV5-1	TRBJ2-1	TGCGCCAGCAGCTTGGCCGAGACAGGGGGCCTCTACAATGAGCAGTTCTTC	CASSLAETGGLYNEQFF
-	-	TRBV5-1	TRBJ2-1	TGCGCCAGCAGCTTGGCCCGCTACTCCACCCAAGAGACCCAGTTCTTC	CASSLARYSTQETQFF
TRBD1	-	TRBV4-1	TRBJ1-2	TGCGCCAGCAGCCCGGAGGGGGCGCCGGATGGCTACACCTTC	CASSPEGAPDGYTF
-	few	TRBV12-3/TRBV12-4	TRBJ1-5	TGTGCCAGCAGTTTGGGGGGGATTAGCAATCAGCCCCAGCATTTT	CASSLGGISNQPQHF
TRBD1	-	TRBV20-1	TRBJ2-7	TGCAGTGCTAGTAGGGACAGGGGGTTTGAGCAGTACTTC	CSASRDRGFEQYF
TRBD1	few	TRBV7-2	TRBJ2-5	TGTGCCAGCACCAACCCGGGACAGGGGATCGGGACCCAGTACTTC	CASTNPGQGIGTQYF
TRBD2	-	TRBV3-1	TRBJ2-1	TGTGCCAGCAGCCGGGGACTAGCGGGAGATAACAATGAGCAGTTCTTC	CASSRGLAGDNNEQFF
-	-	TRBV12-3/TRBV12-4	TRBJ2-1	TGTGCCAGCATCCCTGGAGCAGGGTCAAACAATGAGCAGTTCTTC	CASIPGAGSNNEQFF
TRBD2	-	TRBV30	TRBJ2-1	TGTGCCTGGACCTCCTTGGCGGGAGATTTCAATGAGCAGTTCTTC	CAWTSLAGDFNEQFF
-	many	TRBV28	TRBJ1-5	TGTGCCAGCAGTTTCCCACACAGCGGCAATCAGCCCCAGCATTTT	CASSFPHSGNQPQHF
-	-	TRBV7-2	TRBJ2-7	TGTGCCAGCAGCTTAGCATGGGGAAGCTCCTACAATGAGCAGTACTTC	CASSLAWGSSYNEQYF
-	-	TRBV27	TRBJ2-4	TGTGCCAGCACGGGGCCCAAAAACATTCAGTACTTC	CASTGPKNIQYF
-	-	TRBV9	TRBJ2-5	TGTGCCAGCAGCGTAGGGCAGGGATCGGAGACCCAGTACTTC	CASSVGQGSETQYF